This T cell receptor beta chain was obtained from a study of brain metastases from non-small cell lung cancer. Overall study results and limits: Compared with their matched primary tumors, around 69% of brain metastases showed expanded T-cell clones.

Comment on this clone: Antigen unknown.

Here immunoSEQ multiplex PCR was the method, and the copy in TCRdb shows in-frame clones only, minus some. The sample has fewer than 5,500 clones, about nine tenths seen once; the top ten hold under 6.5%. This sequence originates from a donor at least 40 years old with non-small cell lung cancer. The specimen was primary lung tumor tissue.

The DNA for the CDR3 is TGTGCCAGCAGTGATGATAGACAGCCCTCCTACGAGCAGTACTTC. This codes for CASSDDRQPSYEQYF. V gene TRBV2 combines with J gene TRBJ2-7; D might be TRBD1 (5 bases). With 3 bases removed from V and 0 bases from J, the gap between germline ends came to 12 bases. From germline, CDR1 is SNHLY and CDR2 FYNNEI. The CDR3 contains 15 residues.